The present T cell receptor (beta chain) was sequenced within a study of cytomegalovirus exposure and HLA in healthy donors. Both 60 Vbeta primers and 13 Jbeta primers went into the PCR. The assay was immunoSEQ multiplex PCR, and TCRdb's table has in-frame clones only and misses some. The sample lists almost 200,000 clones; roughly three quarters were seen once. This CDR3 region has 16 residues. V lost 3 bases and J lost 4, with 18 bases in between. CDR1 and CDR2 (germline): LNHDA, SQIVND (reference sequence). This TCR derives from a male donor in good health and CMV-seropositive. The rearrangement links TRBV19 to TRBJ2-5, with TRBD2 as a possible D gene (5 bases). Input material: PBMCs. DNA for the CDR3: TGTGCCAGTAGTATCAAACCGGGAAGAATGGGAGAGACCCAGTACTTC. As protein: CASSIKPGRMGETQYF.